A selection of T cell receptor beta chains follows, all from one sample in a study of blood T cells in healthy people across ages. From the 5' RACE reads, TCRdb called clonotypes with MiXCR, one entry per CDR3 protein. The table includes hundreds of thousands of distinct CDR3 sequences, around 45% detected once. Material: blood. Receptor source: a woman aged 55 to 70 in good health. Both conserved end residues are part of each CDR3. The order of the fields is V gene, D gene, clone size, J gene, CDR3 DNA, CDR3 protein. A D gene is named only where the DNA matches it firmly. Only part of the rows carry a size: once, few, many, or a class if the clone is expanded.

>TRBV5-5|TRBD2|once|TRBJ2-7
TGTGCCGGCAGCTTGGCCCCGCTAGCGGGAGACAAGGGCGAGCAGTACTTC
CAGSLAPLAGDKGEQYF
>TRBV20-1|NA|few|TRBJ2-7
TGCAGCGGGCTGGCGGACGCGCGTCCGTACGAGCAGTACTTC
CSGLADARPYEQYF
>TRBV7-2|NA|few|TRBJ2-1
TGTGCCAGCAGCTTAGTGTCAGGGCGAAGGAATGAGCAGTTCTTC
CASSLVSGRRNEQFF
>TRBV28|NA|once|TRBJ2-7
TGTGCCAGCAGTGTGGAGCGTACCTACGAGCAGTACTTC
CASSVERTYEQYF
>TRBV18|TRBD1|NA|TRBJ2-4
TGTGCCAGCTCACCGACAGGGGCTTCCAAAAACATTCAGTACTTC
CASSPTGASKNIQYF
>TRBV28|TRBD1|NA|TRBJ2-7
TGTGCCAGCAGTTTTTTTTGGACAGGGGCCTACGAGCAGTACTTC
CASSFFWTGAYEQYF
>TRBV7-3|NA|NA|TRBJ2-2
TGTGCCAGCAGCTCCCCGACGGGCGGGGAAAACACCGGGGAGCTGTTTTTT
CASSSPTGGENTGELFF
>TRBV7-2|NA|NA|TRBJ2-7
TGTGCCAGCAGCTTTAGTGACATAAACTCCTACGAGCAGTACTTC
CASSFSDINSYEQYF
>TRBV4-2|TRBD2|many|TRBJ2-7
TGTGCCAGCAGCCAACGGACTAGCGGGGCCTCCTACGAGCAGTACTTC
CASSQRTSGASYEQYF
>TRBV2|NA|NA|TRBJ2-5
TGTGCCAGCAGTGACCAGACAGGCTATGAGCAGTACTTC
CASSDQTGYEQYF
>TRBV7-8|NA|NA|TRBJ2-2
TGTGCCAGCAGCTTTTCCGGGACAAGGAACACCGGGGAGCTGTTTTTT
CASSFSGTRNTGELFF
>TRBV20-1|NA|many|TRBJ2-1
TGCAGTGCCCAAGATTATGGGGGGCAGTGGTCCTACAATGAGCAGTTCTTC
CSAQDYGGQWSYNEQFF
>TRBV7-2|NA|few|TRBJ2-1
TGTGCCAGCAGCTTTCTCCCGTGGTTTCGGGATGAGCAGTTCTTC
CASSFLPWFRDEQFF
>TRBV5-1|NA|many|TRBJ2-7
TGCGCCAGCAGCTTGGCCTCAACTGCCATCTACGAGCAGTACTTC
CASSLASTAIYEQYF
>TRBV28|TRBD1|NA|TRBJ2-7
TGTGCCAGCAGTTTCCTCCGGGACAGGGGATACGAGCAGTACTTC
CASSFLRDRGYEQYF
>TRBV4-3|NA|few|TRBJ2-7
TGCGCCAGCAGCCAAGGAGGGGCGAGCACAGATTCCTACGAGCAGTACTTC
CASSQGGASTDSYEQYF